The 10 T cell receptor beta chains below all came from one sample that was sequenced in a study of cytomegalovirus exposure and HLA in healthy donors. It was with 60 Vbeta and 13 Jbeta primers that the PCR ran. The method was immunoSEQ multiplex PCR; TCRdb's version includes in-frame clones alone and lacks a portion of them. The record lists approximately 70,000 clones, of which the ten most abundant hold 3.8%. Sample: PBMCs. The receptors here all came from a female donor in good health and CMV-seropositive.

Turning to this clone: Additional DNA sequences in this sample encode the identical CDR3. This chain links TRBV19 with TRBJ1-5, with D maybe TRBD1 (6 bases). Trimming shortened V by 3 bases and J by 2 bases, and 17 bases separated the two germline ends. CDR1 is LNHDA, CDR2 SQIVND, per germline (reference sequence). The CDR3 has 17 amino acids. Here the CDR3 DNA reads TGTGCCAGTAGTATCCACACCCGGCCAGGGGGCAATCAGCCCCAGCATTTT. It translates to CASSIHTRPGGNQPQHF. Filled out from reference TRBV19 and TRBJ1-5, the complete variable domain reads DGGITQSPKYLFRKEGQNVTLSCEQNLNHDAMYWYRQDPGQGLRLIYYSQIVNDFQKGDIAEGYSVSREKKESFPLTVTSAQKNPTAFYLCASSIHTRPGGNQPQHFGDGTRLSIL.

The chain employs TRBV5-1 and TRBJ1-5, with D unclear. Germline CDR1 and CDR2: SGHRS and YFSETQ. The CDR3 consists of 13 residues. Trimming stripped 0 bases from V and 3 bases from J, with 4 bases between. The chain's CDR3 is CASSLEPNQPQHF. The CDR3 DNA sequence: TGCGCCAGCAGCTTGGAGCCCAATCAGCCCCAGCATTTT.

The CDR3 bases are TGTGCCAGCAGCCCCGGGGGAGTCAAAGTTTACAATGAGCAGTTCTTC. It specifies CASSPGGVKVYNEQFF. The chain has TRBV11-3 and TRBJ2-1; a weak D match, TRBD2 (6 bases). Germline V CDR1 and CDR2: SGHNT, YENEEA. The CDR3 runs to 16 residues. V was cut by 5 bases and J by 4 bases, with 18 bases left in between. The whole variable domain, filled in from reference TRBV11-3 and TRBJ2-1, reads EAGVVQSPRYKIIEKKQPVAFWCNPISGHNTLYWYLQNLGQGPELLIRYENEEAVDDSQLPKDRFSAERLKGVDSTLKIQPAELGDSAVYLCASSPGGVKVYNEQFFGPGTRLTVL.

This clone ranks as medium-sized (0.01 to 0.1%) in terms of frequency. The V gene is TRBV2, the J gene TRBJ1-3; TRBD1 is a possible D gene (6 bases). CDR3 size: 14 residues. Looked up from germline, CDR1 is SNHLY and CDR2 is FYNNEI. Between the trimmed V and J ends, which lost 7 bases and 4 bases, there was a span of 14 bases. In DNA, the CDR3 is TGTGCCAGCACCTGGGACAAGCAGGGAAACACCATATATTTT. Translated: CASTWDKQGNTIYF. Full variable domain (rest looked up from reference TRBV2 and TRBJ1-3): EPEVTQTPSHQVTQMGQEVILRCVPISNHLYFYWYRQILGQKVEFLVSFYNNEISEKSEIFDDQFSVERPDGSNFTLKIRSTKLEDSAMYFCASTWDKQGNTIYFGEGSWLTVV.

The V and J genes are TRBV27 and TRBJ2-7, with 9 bases that match TRBD1. The CDR3 extends over 14 amino acids. Germline V gene data show CDR1 as MNHEY and CDR2 as SMNVEV (reference sequence). V was pared by 2 bases and J by 5 bases, with 4 bases of the junction left unmatched. The CDR3 loop is CASSLQGQGNEQYF. CDR3 DNA: TGTGCCAGCAGTTTACAGGGACAGGGTAACGAGCAGTACTTC.

The rearrangement links TRBV5-6 to TRBJ2-7; no reliable D call. Trimming took 1 base from V and 2 from J, leaving 7 bases between them. Germline loops: CDR1 SGHDT, CDR2 YYEEEE. This CDR3 contains 13 residues. CDR3 in amino acids: CASSLLSTYEQYF. The CDR3 coding sequence is TGTGCCAGCAGCTTGCTCTCTACCTACGAGCAGTACTTC.

This chain links TRBV19 with TRBJ1-1; 9 positions agree with TRBD1. V shed 6 bases and J 0 bases; nucleotides not matched to a gene: 2. The CDR3 contains 14 residues. Germline CDR1 is LNHDA and CDR2 is SQIVND (reference sequence). The CDR3 DNA reads TGTGCCAGTAGGGGACAGGGACTGAACACTGAAGCTTTCTTT. As protein: CASRGQGLNTEAFF. The variable domain in full, with the rest retrieved from reference TRBV19 and TRBJ1-1, is DGGITQSPKYLFRKEGQNVTLSCEQNLNHDAMYWYRQDPGQGLRLIYYSQIVNDFQKGDIAEGYSVSREKKESFPLTVTSAQKNPTAFYLCASRGQGLNTEAFFGQGTRLTVV.

The chain is built from TRBV7-2 and TRBJ2-1; no clear D. Germline CDR1 reads SGHTA; CDR2 reads FQGNSA. This CDR3 is built from 12 residues. V was pared by 1 base and J by 9 bases, with 7 bases between. As DNA, the CDR3 is TGTGCCAGCAGCTTAGTGAGGTCTGAGCAGTTCTTC. Translated, it gives CASSLVRSEQFF.

The chain combines TRBV5-1 with TRBJ1-1, with D perhaps TRBD1 (6 bases). V gave up 5 bases and J gave up 1 base, with 9 bases separating them. The CDR3 runs 13 residues. Germline V CDR1 and CDR2: SGHRS, YFSETQ. The CDR3 protein is CASRSQGNTEAFF. CDR3 coding DNA: TGCGCCAGCAGGTCACAGGGGAACACTGAAGCTTTCTTT.

The chain has TRBV12-5 and TRBJ2-1, with 8 bases matching TRBD2. V was pared by 5 bases and J by 2 bases, with 5 bases of the junction left unmatched. The CDR3 loop spans 15 amino acids. Germline V gives CDR1 LGHNT, CDR2 FRNRAP. The CDR3 nucleotides are TGTGCTAGTGGTCGAATCGGGGGGGCCTACAATGAGCAGTTCTTC. It encodes CASGRIGGAYNEQFF. Full variable domain (rest looked up from reference TRBV12-5 and TRBJ2-1): DARVTQTPRHKVTEMGQEVTMRCQPILGHNTVFWYRQTMMQGLELLAYFRNRAPLDDSGMPKDRFSAEMPDATLATLKIQPSEPRDSAVYFCASGRIGGAYNEQFFGPGTRLTVL.